A single sample is the source of the 16 T cell receptor beta chains below, sequenced in a study of T cells in localized non-small cell lung cancer. The protocol was immunoSEQ multiplex PCR, while the TCRdb copy is restricted to in-frame clones and leaves out a portion. The table includes about 40,000 clones, around 86% detected once. This sample comprised peripheral blood mononuclear cells, obtained before any cancer treatment. The receptors shown here come from a male donor at least 60 years old with stage II lung adenocarcinoma.

This chain links TRBV10-3 with TRBJ1-1, with D possibly matching TRBD1 (6 bases). The CDR3 runs 15 residues. With 4 bases removed from V and 7 bases from J, the gap between germline ends came to 19 bases. The germline gives CDR1 ENHRY, CDR2 SYGVKD. CDR3 sequence: CAISVIQVHRVEAFF. The CDR3 DNA sequence: TGTGCCATCAGTGTAATTCAGGTACACAGGGTTGAAGCTTTCTTT.

V usage is TRBV19 and J usage is TRBJ1-5, with D maybe TRBD1 (5 bases). CDR1 is LNHDA, CDR2 SQIVND, per germline (reference sequence). V lost 0 bases and J 3 bases, leaving 9 bases between the germline ends. The CDR3 contains 15 residues. The CDR3, as DNA: TGTGCCAGTAGTATAGAAAGACAGCTCAATCAGCCCCAGCATTTT. Protein: CASSIERQLNQPQHF.

V gene TRBV14 combines with J gene TRBJ1-2; 8 positions agree with TRBD1. J gave up 8 bases and V 4 bases, and 3 bases lay outside the gene matches. This CDR3 region has 12 residues. CDR1 and CDR2 from the germline V gene are SGHDN and FVKESK. Written as DNA, the CDR3 is TGTGCCAGCAGCCGGGACAGGACGGGCTACACCTTC. It specifies CASSRDRTGYTF.

The J gene is TRBJ2-5, the V gene TRBV6-1; 7 bases align to TRBD2. The V gene's germline CDR1 is MNHNS and CDR2 SASEGT. The CDR3 is 14 residues long. The trim removed 5 bases at V and 5 bases at J, leaving 8 bases unmatched. CDR3: CASSIGGSGETQYF. The CDR3 nucleotides are TGTGCCAGCAGTATCGGCGGGAGCGGTGAGACCCAGTACTTC.

This clone was counted a few times. The V call is TRBV5-1, the J call TRBJ2-5, with D perhaps assigned TRBD1 or TRBD2 (5 bases each). Trimming shortened V by 1 base and J by 1 base, and 8 bases separated the two germline ends. The CDR3 totals 14 residues. Germline assignment: CDR1 SGHRS and CDR2 YFSETQ. In nucleotides, the CDR3 is TGCGCCAGCAGCTTGAGAGGGACCCAAGAGACCCAGTACTTC. Translated: CASSLRGTQETQYF.

The V call is TRBV4-1, the J call TRBJ2-3; D call uncertain. CDR1 and CDR2 from the germline V gene are MGHRA and YSYEKL. V was trimmed by 0 bases and J by 0 bases, leaving 4 bases between them. The CDR3 loop spans 14 amino acids. This CDR3 reads CASSQDLSTDTQYF. CDR3 DNA: TGCGCCAGCAGCCAAGATCTCAGCACAGATACGCAGTATTTT.

The rearrangement links TRBV30 to TRBJ2-3; 12 nucleotides match TRBD2. The germline CDR1 and CDR2 sequences are GTSNPN and SVGIG (reference sequence). Unmatched junction bases numbered 2, after V lost 2 bases and J lost 5 bases. This CDR3 contains 14 residues. CDR3 sequence (DNA): TGTGCCTGGAGTCTAGCGGGAGGGGGAGATACGCAGTATTTT. Translating gives CAWSLAGGGDTQYF.

The V gene is TRBV4-1, the J gene TRBJ2-3; no clear D gene. This CDR3 comprises 15 residues. From germline, CDR1 is MGHRA and CDR2 YSYEKL. The germline V and J ends were trimmed by 1 base and 1 base, with 9 bases remaining between them. The CDR3 region is CASSQVYSRTDTQYF. Written as DNA, the CDR3 is TGCGCCAGCAGCCAAGTTTACAGCCGCACAGATACGCAGTATTTT.

The chain combines TRBV19 with TRBJ1-1, with a possible D match to TRBD1 (6 bases). Trimming stripped 6 bases from V and 4 bases from J, with 12 bases between. The CDR3 consists of 13 residues. Per germline, CDR1 LNHDA and CDR2 SQIVND (reference sequence). The CDR3 sequence is CASREQGRTEAFF. CDR3 in DNA: TGTGCCAGTAGGGAACAGGGTCGCACTGAAGCTTTCTTT. Complete variable domain (other parts from reference TRBV19 and TRBJ1-1): DGGITQSPKYLFRKEGQNVTLSCEQNLNHDAMYWYRQDPGQGLRLIYYSQIVNDFQKGDIAEGYSVSREKKESFPLTVTSAQKNPTAFYLCASREQGRTEAFFGQGTRLTVV.

The chain links TRBV27 to TRBJ1-2, with D possibly TRBD1 on 6 matching bases. Germline values: CDR1 MNHEY, CDR2 SMNVEV (reference sequence). The CDR3 runs 14 residues. V was cut by 2 bases and J by 2 bases, with 9 bases left in between. The CDR3 region is CASSLNTGNYGYTF. The CDR3 DNA is TGTGCCAGCAGTTTAAATACAGGGAACTATGGCTACACCTTC.

V usage is TRBV18 and J usage is TRBJ2-7; no reliable D call. CDR1 is KGHSH and CDR2 is LQKENI in the germline V gene. The CDR3 extends over 11 amino acids. Trimming removed 6 bases from V and 3 bases from J, with 6 bases in between. CDR3 DNA sequence: TGTGCCAGCTCGCCTGACTACGAGCAGTACTTC. This codes for CASSPDYEQYF.

The V call is TRBV28, the J call TRBJ1-4; D not certain. CDR1 and CDR2 (germline): MDHEN, SYDVKM. The V and J ends lost 2 bases and 0 bases respectively, with 4 bases between them. This CDR3 comprises 14 residues. Here the CDR3 DNA reads TGTGCCAGCAGTTTAACTACAACTAATGAAAAACTGTTTTTT. Protein product: CASSLTTTNEKLFF.

The CDR3 here is CASSTYGPANTEAFF. The CDR3 region has the DNA TGTGCCAGCAGTACGTATGGGCCCGCTAACACTGAAGCTTTCTTT. The chain combines TRBV5-6 with TRBJ1-1; no definite D call. The V end lost 5 bases, the J end lost 2 bases, and 16 bases lay between the germline ends. CDR3 length: 15 amino acids. Per germline, CDR1 SGHDT and CDR2 YYEEEE.

This chain uses TRBV9 with TRBJ1-1; 7 nucleotides align to TRBD1. Germline-derived CDR1 and CDR2 are SGDLS and YYNGEE. The CDR3 length is 18 residues. V shed 3 bases and J 5 bases; nucleotides not matched to a gene: 19. This chain's CDR3 is CASSAVHRITGERTEAFF. In DNA, the CDR3 is TGTGCCAGCAGCGCCGTCCATCGCATTACAGGGGAAAGAACTGAAGCTTTCTTT.

V and J are TRBV6-5 and TRBJ2-5, with TRBD1 identical over 9 bases. Per the germline V gene, CDR1 is MNHEY and CDR2 is SVGAGI. Trimming took 5 bases from V and 6 from J; bases not matched to a gene: 4. This CDR3 region has 13 residues. CDR3 nucleotides: TGTGCCAGCAGTCCACAGGGGGCCAAGACCCAGTACTTC. Translating it yields CASSPQGAKTQYF.

The V gene is TRBV18, the J gene TRBJ2-7; D unclear. This CDR3 is 14 amino acids long. Germline CDR1 KGHSH, CDR2 LQKENI. V shed 3 bases and J shed 2 bases, with 11 bases lying between them. As DNA, the CDR3 is TGTGCCAGCTCACCTCCTACTAAGGCCTACGAGCAGTACTTC. It codes for CASSPPTKAYEQYF.